Listed below are T cell receptor beta chains from one sample, sequenced in a study of Graves' ophthalmopathy and Graves' hyperthyroidism. Using its own MiXCR run on the multiplex PCR reads, TCRdb lists one record per CDR3 protein. Altogether over 150,000 distinct CDR3 sequences are present, roughly two fifths being singletons, with the ten largest covering about 6%. The specimen was peripheral blood. Receptors were obtained from a woman aged 35 to 49 with Graves' ophthalmopathy. The CDR3 runs from the conserved cysteine through the conserved F or W. A D gene is named only where the DNA matches it firmly. Expanded clones are given a class, and other clones once, few, many or no size at all.

D | size | J | V | DNA | CDR3
- | many | TRBJ2-7 | TRBV6-5 | TGTGCCAGCAGTTATTTAACAGGGGAGCAGTACTTC | CASSYLTGEQYF
- | many | TRBJ1-1 | TRBV5-1 | TGCGCCAGCAGCTTGGAATCGGTTGGGCTTAACACTGAAGCTTTCTTT | CASSLESVGLNTEAFF
- | - | TRBJ1-2 | TRBV6-1 | TGTGCCAGCAGTGAACCCGGTACGGGCCATGGCTACACCTTC | CASSEPGTGHGYTF
TRBD1 | many | TRBJ1-2 | TRBV28 | TGTGCCAGCAGTTGGCTACCGGGACAGGGTGTCTATGGCTACACCTTC | CASSWLPGQGVYGYTF
TRBD1 | - | TRBJ1-5 | TRBV5-1 | TGCGCCAGCAGCCCGGGACAGGGCCATCAGCCCCAGCATTTT | CASSPGQGHQPQHF
- | many | TRBJ1-2 | TRBV6-5 | TGTGCCAGCAGCTCCGAACAGACCTTGGGCTACACCTTC | CASSSEQTLGYTF
- | - | TRBJ1-1 | TRBV12-3/TRBV12-4 | TGTGCCAGCCTAAGTGTGTTCGGCAGGGAGAACACTGAAGCTTTCTTT | CASLSVFGRENTEAFF
- | many | TRBJ2-5 | TRBV6-2/TRBV6-3 | TGTGCCAGCAGAACGTGGGAGACCCAGTACTTC | CASRTWETQYF
TRBD1 | few | TRBJ2-5 | TRBV7-2 | TGTGCCAGCAGCCCACAACAGGGGTCAACGGAGACCCAGTACTTC | CASSPQQGSTETQYF
- | many | TRBJ1-2 | TRBV6-5 | TGTGCCAGCAGTTATAACCCTCCGAGGGGGTATTCCCAGGGCTACACCTTC | CASSYNPPRGYSQGYTF
TRBD2 | - | TRBJ2-5 | TRBV2 | TGTGCCAGCAAACTAGCGGGAATAGAGACCCAGTACTTC | CASKLAGIETQYF
- | - | TRBJ1-1 | TRBV19 | TGTGCCAGTAGGGACCCAGGGGCGCCGGGCACTGAAGCTTTCTTT | CASRDPGAPGTEAFF
- | many | TRBJ2-2 | TRBV5-1 | TGCGCCAGCAGCTTAGACATTGACGGGGAGCTGTTTTTT | CASSLDIDGELFF
- | many | TRBJ2-7 | TRBV11-2 | TGTGCCAGCAGCCCCCCCGGGAACTACGAGCAGTACTTC | CASSPPGNYEQYF
- | - | TRBJ2-7 | TRBV6-2/TRBV6-3 | TGTGCCAGCAGTGTCTACCGGGACAACCGCTACGAGCAGTACTTC | CASSVYRDNRYEQYF
TRBD1 | many | TRBJ1-1 | TRBV10-3 | TGTGCCATCAGTGCCGGACAGGGGAGGAACACTGAAGCTTTCTTT | CAISAGQGRNTEAFF
- | many | TRBJ2-5 | TRBV6-5 | TGTGCCAGCAGTTACGGGGCACTACAAGAGACCCAGTACTTC | CASSYGALQETQYF
- | once | TRBJ1-2 | TRBV12-3/TRBV12-4 | TGTGCCACCAGTGATTTCCGGGGCAGCCACTATGGCTACACCTTC | CATSDFRGSHYGYTF
- | - | TRBJ2-7 | TRBV7-9 | TGTGCCAGCAGCTCCTTAGGGACCTACGAGCAGTACTTC | CASSSLGTYEQYF
- | many | TRBJ1-2 | TRBV7-2 | TGTGCCAGCAGCTTAGTTTGGGAGATGGGCTATGGCTACACCTTC | CASSLVWEMGYGYTF
- | many | TRBJ2-2 | TRBV12-5 | TGTGCTAGTGGTTTGGTATACAGAACGCCGGTCACCGGGGAGCTGTTTTTT | CASGLVYRTPVTGELFF
TRBD1 | many | TRBJ2-7 | TRBV20-1 | TGCAGTGCTATAGACAGGGGGTGGGGTGAGCAGTACTTC | CSAIDRGWGEQYF
- | many | TRBJ1-1 | TRBV27 | TGTGCCAGCAGTTTAAGCCCCGACACTGAAGCTTTCTTT | CASSLSPDTEAFF
TRBD2 | - | TRBJ2-7 | TRBV20-1 | TGCAGTGCTAGCGGACTAGCGGGAGGGCATTACGAGCAGTACTTC | CSASGLAGGHYEQYF
- | many | TRBJ1-3 | TRBV19 | TGTGCCAGTGAAAGACAGGAGCATCGTGGAAACACCATATATTTT | CASERQEHRGNTIYF
TRBD2 | many | TRBJ2-5 | TRBV28 | TGTGCCAGCAGATCGGGACTATTCCAAGAGACCCAGTACTTC | CASRSGLFQETQYF
- | many | TRBJ1-2 | TRBV6-5 | TGTGCCAGCAGTTACTCGGGGGTGGACTATGGCTACACCTTC | CASSYSGVDYGYTF
TRBD1 | - | TRBJ1-1 | TRBV12-3/TRBV12-4 | TGTGCCAGCAGCTGGGACAGTACTACGTTTGAAGCTTTCTTT | CASSWDSTTFEAFF
TRBD1 | - | TRBJ2-7 | TRBV12-3/TRBV12-4 | TGTGCCAGCAGGCCCACAGGGGTTTACGAGCAGTACTTC | CASRPTGVYEQYF
- | many | TRBJ1-5 | TRBV3-1 | TGTGCCAGCAGCCAAGTTCCCATGGGACAAGGCAGTCAGCCCCAGCATTTT | CASSQVPMGQGSQPQHF
- | many | TRBJ1-2 | TRBV6-1 | TGTGCCAGCAGTGAAGGACTAGACTATGGCTACACCTTC | CASSEGLDYGYTF
TRBD1 | - | TRBJ1-1 | TRBV19 | TGTGCCAGTAGTACCCTCCTCAAGGGACAGATGAACACTGAAGCTTTCTTT | CASSTLLKGQMNTEAFF
TRBD1 | many | TRBJ2-7 | TRBV27 | TGTGCCAGCAGTTTGTCTCCGGGACAGGGGGCATACGAGCAGTACTTC | CASSLSPGQGAYEQYF
- | many | TRBJ2-5 | TRBV6-1 | TGTGCCAGCAGAGACGAGACCCAGTACTTC | CASRDETQYF
- | many | TRBJ1-6 | TRBV6-2/TRBV6-3 | TGTGCCAGCGCAGATTATAATTCACCCCTCCACTTT | CASADYNSPLHF
- | many | TRBJ2-6 | TRBV7-3 | TGTGCCAGCAGTTCGGGGTCCCACGTCCTGACTTTC | CASSSGSHVLTF
- | many | TRBJ2-7 | TRBV20-1 | TGCAGTGCTGGGGACCAACAAGGCTACGAGCAGTACTTC | CSAGDQQGYEQYF
TRBD1 | many | TRBJ1-2 | TRBV2 | TGTGCCAGCAGTACCTCCGGGACAGGGAAGGGCTACACCTTC | CASSTSGTGKGYTF
TRBD1 | many | TRBJ1-5 | TRBV29-1 | TGCAGCGTTTCTACCGGGACAGGCGGGAGTCAGCCCCAGCATTTT | CSVSTGTGGSQPQHF
- | many | TRBJ1-6 | TRBV10-3 | TGTGCCATCAGGGAAATTGGGGATTCACCCCTCCACTTT | CAIREIGDSPLHF
TRBD1 | many | TRBJ1-1 | TRBV29-1 | TGCAGCGCAAGACAGGGCGGGAACACTGAAGCTTTCTTT | CSARQGGNTEAFF
- | many | TRBJ2-4 | TRBV15 | TGTGCCACCAGCCCTGCCTCGAACATTCAGTACTTC | CATSPASNIQYF
TRBD1 | - | TRBJ2-7 | TRBV7-2 | TGTGCCAGCAGCTTAGCACCAGGGCGGCAGGGGGCTTACGAGCAGTACTTC | CASSLAPGRQGAYEQYF
TRBD1 | many | TRBJ1-1 | TRBV6-2/TRBV6-3 | TGTGCCAGCAGCACCCTAGACGCGGGACAGAAAGCTTTCTTT | CASSTLDAGQKAFF
- | many | TRBJ1-2 | TRBV28 | TGTGCCAGCAGTCGACCGACAGGCTCTTATGGCTACACCTTC | CASSRPTGSYGYTF
TRBD1 | many | TRBJ1-2 | TRBV29-1 | TGCAGCGTTTCAGGGGGGAGCTATGGCTACACCTTC | CSVSGGSYGYTF
TRBD1 | - | TRBJ2-5 | TRBV6-5 | TGTGCCAGCAGTTGGGGACAGTACCAAGAGACCCAGTACTTC | CASSWGQYQETQYF
- | many | TRBJ2-7 | TRBV28 | TGTGCCAGCAGTTTATGGCAGAGGAGCTCCTACGAGCAGTACTTC | CASSLWQRSSYEQYF
- | many | TRBJ2-2 | TRBV9 | TGTGCCAGCAGCCCCCGCGGGGGCGCGAACACCGGGGAGCTGTTTTTT | CASSPRGGANTGELFF
- | - | TRBJ1-6 | TRBV28 | TGTGCCAGCAGTTTACGTCGCGGGCGAAGAACTACATCCTATAATTCACCCCTCCACTTT | CASSLRRGRRTTSYNSPLHF
- | many | TRBJ1-2 | TRBV24-1 | TGTGCCACCAGTCGGGGATATGATTATGGCTACACCTTC | CATSRGYDYGYTF